This T cell receptor beta chain was captured in a study of cytomegalovirus exposure and HLA in healthy donors. General study findings and limits: An analysis done earlier found most TCR beta V segments productive about 90% or about 30% of the time. In a later analysis, parvovirus B19, influenza, CMV and Epstein-Barr virus appeared linked to several top co-occurrence clusters.

The CDR3 contains 15 residues. The PCR used 60 Vbeta and 13 Jbeta primers. This table comes from immunoSEQ multiplex PCR, and its TCRdb copy is limited to in-frame clones, with some not included. This table holds roughly 230,000 clones, nearly 95% found once. Notes on this clone: Its specificity is unknown.

The gene calls are TRBV21-1 and TRBJ1-2. TRBV21-1 corresponds to a pseudogene. This TCR derives from a girl aged 2-10 years in good health and CMV-seronegative. The sequencing sample was made of PBMCs. CDR3 sequence reads: CASSNGTDYHYGYTF. In nucleotides, the CDR3 is TGTGCCAGCAGCAATGGGACGGACTACCACTATGGCTACACCTTC.